The 10 T cell receptor beta chains listed next were all sequenced from one sample in a study of beta chain features in type 1 diabetes. Investigators reverse transcribed all isolated RNA, so they sequenced expressed TCRB transcripts. Profiling relied on immunoSEQ multiplex PCR, and the TCRdb table lists in-frame clones only, not all of them. This sample carries almost 350,000 clones, 6.5% to 10% of them seen once, and the ten largest clones take 0.44%. Specimen: central memory CD4+ T cells from blood. The origin of the receptors is a woman aged 18-35 years in good health.

This clone was counted at least ten times. The V call is TRBV4-3, the J call TRBJ1-4; 7 nucleotides line up with TRBD1. This CDR3 spans 15 amino acids. V was pared by 3 bases and J by 6 bases, with 7 bases of the junction left unmatched. Germline values: CDR1 LGHNA, CDR2 YSLEER. CDR3 nucleotide sequence: TGCGCCAGCAGCCAGGGACAGCGACCCGATGAAAAACTGTTTTTT. It translates to CASSQGQRPDEKLFF.

Regarding this clone: One end of the junction does not line up with germline, which may come from a read error. J is TRBJ2-1 and V is TRBV7-7, with TRBD2 as a possible D gene (5 bases). In germline, CDR1 is SSHAT, CDR2 FNYEAQ (reference sequence). The CDR3 has 13 residues. CDR3 sequence (DNA): TGTGCTAGCAGCTTAGCGTCGGGCAATGAGCAGTTCTTC. Amino acids: CASSLASGNEQFF.

The chain has TRBV7-8 and TRBJ2-5; 8 bases are shared with TRBD1. CDR3 length: 19 residues. J lost 4 bases, V lost 2 bases, and 18 bases had no gene match. Germline V gene sequence: CDR1 SGHVS, CDR2 FQNEAQ. The DNA for the CDR3 is TGTGCCAGCAGCTTACCGACAGGACAGGGTCCTTGGGACACAGAGACCCAGTACTTC. Amino acids: CASSLPTGQGPWDTETQYF.

There are a few counts of this clone. The same CDR3 also results from other DNA sequences found in this sample. The rearrangement uses TRBV29-1 and TRBJ2-7; 13 nucleotides agree with TRBD2. The CDR3 runs to 15 residues. Germline loops: CDR1 SQVTM, CDR2 ANQGSEA. J was trimmed by 2 bases and V by 4 bases; bases with no gene match: 5. CDR3 residues: CSVGLAGGPAYEQYF. CDR3 coding DNA: TGCAGCGTTGGACTAGCGGGAGGTCCTGCCTACGAGCAGTACTTC.

This clone was counted only a few times. The chain has TRBV28 and TRBJ2-7; 8 nucleotides match TRBD2. The germline CDR1 and CDR2 sequences are MDHEN and SYDVKM. J gave up 2 bases and V 4 bases, and 7 bases lay outside the gene matches. This CDR3 spans 15 amino acids. The CDR3 spells CASSSSSGYTYEQYF. In nucleotides, the CDR3 is TGTGCCAGCAGTTCGTCTAGCGGGTACACCTACGAGCAGTACTTC. Variable domain in full (rest from reference TRBV28 and TRBJ2-7): DVKVTQSSRYLVKRTGEKVFLECVQDMDHENMFWYRQDPGLGLRLIYFSYDVKMKEKGDIPEGYSVSREKKERFSLILESASTNQTSMYLCASSSSSGYTYEQYFGPGTRLTVT.

This clone was picked up a small number of times. The gene calls are TRBV11-2 and TRBJ2-7; D is possibly TRBD2 (5 bases). This CDR3 contains 16 residues. Germline loops: CDR1 SGHAT, CDR2 FQNNGV. V was trimmed by 4 bases and J by 0 bases, leaving 16 bases between them. The CDR3 DNA reads TGTGCCAGCAGCTCAGCCTTTTCGAGCGGCTCCTACGAGCAGTACTTC. Its translation is CASSSAFSSGSYEQYF.

V is TRBV5-4 and J is TRBJ2-5; D gene ambiguous. Trimming shortened V by 5 bases and J by 2 bases, and 10 bases separated the two germline ends. This CDR3 has 13 amino acids. Germline V CDR1 and CDR2: SGHNT, YYREEE (reference sequence). This CDR3 reads CASRLTLQETQYF. For the CDR3, the DNA is TGTGCCAGCAGATTGACCCTTCAAGAGACCCAGTACTTC. Variable domain in full (rest from reference TRBV5-4 and TRBJ2-5): ETGVTQSPTHLIKTRGQQVTLRCSSQSGHNTVSWYQQALGQGPQFIFQYYREEENGRGNFPPRFSGLQFPNYSSELNVNALELDDSALYLCASRLTLQETQYFGPGTRLLVL.

This clone has just a few counts. CDR3 protein: CASSGDSNYGYTF. The CDR3 DNA sequence: TGTGCCAGCTCGGGGGACAGTAACTATGGCTACACCTTC. The V and J genes are TRBV18 and TRBJ1-2; 7 bases fit TRBD1. The CDR3 covers 13 residues. Germline CDR1 and CDR2: KGHSH and LQKENI. Trimming removed 6 bases from V and 1 base from J; junction bases left unmatched: 2.

CDR3 sequence reads: CASSGGQGYQPQHF. The CDR3 nucleotides are TGTGCCAGCAGTGGGGGACAGGGTTATCAGCCCCAGCATTTT. J is TRBJ1-5 and V is TRBV2; TRBD1 matches 9 bases. The germline gives CDR1 SNHLY, CDR2 FYNNEI. The CDR3 runs to 14 residues. The V segment lost 4 bases and the J segment 5 bases; nucleotides outside the gene matches: 3.

The V and J genes are TRBV19 and TRBJ1-5; TRBD1 might be the D (5 bases). Germline assignment: CDR1 LNHDA and CDR2 SQIVND (reference sequence). Between the trimmed V and J ends, which lost 7 bases and 2 bases, there was a span of 21 bases. The CDR3 sequence is 17 residues long. The CDR3 DNA follows: TGTGCCAGTACCTCATCCTGGGGCGGGTTAGGCAATCAGCCCCAGCATTTT. Translating it yields CASTSSWGGLGNQPQHF. The full variable domain, completed using reference TRBV19 and TRBJ1-5, is DGGITQSPKYLFRKEGQNVTLSCEQNLNHDAMYWYRQDPGQGLRLIYYSQIVNDFQKGDIAEGYSVSREKKESFPLTVTSAQKNPTAFYLCASTSSWGGLGNQPQHFGDGTRLSIL.